The source of this T cell receptor beta chain is a study of control samples from healthy donors and cancer patients. There are 10 residues in the CDR3. Trimming shortened V by 7 bases and J by 0 bases, and 0 bases separated the two germline ends. Germline V gene data show CDR1 as LNHDA and CDR2 as SQIVND (reference sequence). Assay: immunoSEQ multiplex PCR; the TCRdb copy retains only in-frame clones and omits some. The sample comprises about 140,000 clones, about 89% of which are singletons, and more than 6.5% rests with the top ten. The clonotype originates from a man in his late teens or twenties in good health. Sequenced sample: blood. V and J are TRBV19 and TRBJ1-1, with D hard to call. The CDR3 region is CASMNTEAFF. DNA of the CDR3: TGTGCCAGTATGAACACTGAAGCTTTCTTT. Filled out from reference TRBV19 and TRBJ1-1, the complete variable domain reads DGGITQSPKYLFRKEGQNVTLSCEQNLNHDAMYWYRQDPGQGLRLIYYSQIVNDFQKGDIAEGYSVSREKKESFPLTVTSAQKNPTAFYLCASMNTEAFFGQGTRLTVV.